In this sample, the clone carrying this T cell receptor (beta chain) turned up many times. Antigen specificity is unknown. TCRdb reanalysed the reads using MiXCR and keeps one entry per CDR3 protein. The profile shows roughly 640,000 distinct CDR3 sequences, less than 25% of them singletons. These data originate in a study of T cell repertoires in cytomegalovirus infection. Study information: Both CMV infection and a matching HLA type were indicated by public TCR beta signatures.

General observations from the study: Summed public TCR beta family frequency identified CMV carriers bearing the relevant HLA. In two of eight donors, the top clonotype was HLA-C-restricted CMV-specific.

With 2 bases removed from V and 0 bases from J, the gap between germline ends came to 14 bases. CDR3 length equals 17 residues. Germline CDR1 is LNHNV and CDR2 is YYDKDF (reference sequence). The gene calls are TRBV15 and TRBJ2-1; D call uncertain. The origin of this receptor is a human donor in good health (CMV status not recorded). Some clones in this sample may be carry-over from other donors' samples. Input material: CD8+ T cells from PBMCs. The CDR3 loop reads CATSRSNIKSSYNEQFF. As DNA, the CDR3 is TGTGCCACCAGCAGATCAAATATAAAGAGCTCCTACAATGAGCAGTTCTTC.